This entry describes one T cell receptor (beta chain). Antigen unknown. A far bigger clonotype differs at one base, so this is likely a read error. Every isolated RNA sample was fully reverse transcribed, so sequencing captured expressed TCRB transcripts. Assay: immunoSEQ multiplex PCR; the TCRdb copy retains only in-frame clones and omits some. The repertoire holds 330,000 or so clones, with 13% to 15% as singletons. The CDR3 sequence is 12 residues long. The V and J ends lost 5 bases and 1 base respectively, with 5 bases between them. Germline CDR1 SGHTA, CDR2 FQGNSA. The data derive from a study of beta chain features in type 1 diabetes. General study results and limits: The question left open here concerned HLA type influencing TCRB rearrangement.

This chain links TRBV7-2 with TRBJ1-2, with unresolved D. Sequencing was carried out using central memory CD4+ T cells from blood. The sequence derives from a man between 25 and 39 years old in good health. CDR3 residues: CASSQVNYGYTF. CDR3 nucleotide sequence: TGTGCCAGCAGCCAGGTTAACTATGGCTACACCTTC.